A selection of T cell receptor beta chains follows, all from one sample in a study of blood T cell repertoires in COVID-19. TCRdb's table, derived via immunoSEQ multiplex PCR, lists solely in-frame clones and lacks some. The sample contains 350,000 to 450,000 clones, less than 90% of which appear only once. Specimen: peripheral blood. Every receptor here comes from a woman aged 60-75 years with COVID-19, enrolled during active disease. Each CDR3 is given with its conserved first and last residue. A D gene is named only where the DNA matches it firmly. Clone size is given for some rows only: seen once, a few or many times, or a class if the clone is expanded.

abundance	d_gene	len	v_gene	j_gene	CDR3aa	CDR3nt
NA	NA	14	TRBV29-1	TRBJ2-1	CSVQGGRGKDEQFF	TGCAGCGTTCAGGGGGGCCGAGGAAAAGATGAGCAGTTCTTC
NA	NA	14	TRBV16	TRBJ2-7	CASSQSYRDYEQYF	TGTGCCAGCAGCCAATCGTACAGGGACTACGAGCAGTACTTC
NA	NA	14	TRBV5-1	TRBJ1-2	CASRIGGPNYGYTF	TGCGCCAGCCGAATCGGGGGTCCCAACTATGGCTACACCTTC
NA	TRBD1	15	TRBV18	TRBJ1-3	CASARDRGSGNTIYF	TGTGCCAGCGCCCGGGACAGAGGCTCTGGAAACACCATATATTTT
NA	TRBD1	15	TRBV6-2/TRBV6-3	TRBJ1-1	CASSYSTGEGTEAFF	TGTGCCAGCAGTTACTCGACAGGGGAGGGCACTGAAGCTTTCTTT
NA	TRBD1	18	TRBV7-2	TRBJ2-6	CASSLVGTGVAGANVLTF	TGTGCCAGCAGCTTAGTTGGGACAGGGGTGGCTGGGGCCAACGTCCTGACTTTC
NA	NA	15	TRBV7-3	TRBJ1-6	CASSLSGALGSPLHF	TGTGCCAGCAGCTTATCAGGGGCTCTTGGTTCACCCCTCCACTTT
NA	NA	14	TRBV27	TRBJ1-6	CASSLRSYNSPLHF	TGTGCCAGCAGTCTGCGCTCCTATAATTCACCCCTCCACTTT
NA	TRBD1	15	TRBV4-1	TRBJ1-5	CASSQGQWNNQPQHF	TGCGCCAGCAGCCAGGGACAGTGGAACAATCAGCCCCAGCATTTT
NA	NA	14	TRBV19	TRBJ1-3	CASSMVSSGNTIYF	TGTGCCAGTAGTATGGTGAGCTCTGGAAACACCATATATTTT
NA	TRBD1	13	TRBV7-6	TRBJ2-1	CASIGQGSGEQFF	TGTGCCAGCATCGGACAGGGGTCCGGTGAGCAGTTCTTC
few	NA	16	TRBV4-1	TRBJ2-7	CASSQDVERSSYEQYF	TGCGCCAGCAGCCAAGATGTAGAGAGGAGCTCCTACGAGCAGTACTTC
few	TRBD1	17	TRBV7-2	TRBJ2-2	CASSLASLQGPTGELFF	TGTGCCAGCAGCTTAGCGTCCCTACAGGGGCCCACCGGGGAGCTGTTTTTT
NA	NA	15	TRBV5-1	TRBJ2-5	CASSYQAGGRETQYF	TGCGCCAGCAGCTACCAGGCCGGGGGGCGCGAGACCCAGTACTTC
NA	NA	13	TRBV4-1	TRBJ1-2	CASSPDSLYGYTF	TGCGCCAGCAGCCCGGACAGCCTATATGGCTACACCTTC
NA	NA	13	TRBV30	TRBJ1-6	CAWGSGTSRPLHF	TGTGCCTGGGGTTCCGGGACATCCAGACCCCTCCACTTT
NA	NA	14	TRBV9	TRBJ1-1	CASSVPGDPPEAFF	TGTGCCAGCAGCGTGCCAGGGGACCCGCCTGAAGCTTTCTTT
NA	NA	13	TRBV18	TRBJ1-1	CASSPTQNTEAFF	TGTGCCAGCTCACCAACACAGAACACTGAAGCTTTCTTT
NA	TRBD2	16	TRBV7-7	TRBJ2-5	CASSLGGGGFQETQYF	TGTGCCAGCAGCTTAGGCGGCGGGGGGTTCCAAGAGACCCAGTACTTC
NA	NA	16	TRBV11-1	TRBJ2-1	CASSLMTLDSSIEQFF	TGTGCCAGCAGCTTGATGACCTTGGACAGTTCTATTGAGCAGTTCTTC
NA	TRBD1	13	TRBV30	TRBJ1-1	CAWEQGADTEAFF	TGTGCCTGGGAACAGGGGGCGGACACTGAAGCTTTCTTT
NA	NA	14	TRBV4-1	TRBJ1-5	CASSQEQINQPQHF	TGCGCCAGCAGCCAAGAACAGATTAATCAGCCCCAGCATTTT
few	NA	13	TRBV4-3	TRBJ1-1	CASSQDRDTEAFF	TGCGCCAGCAGCCAAGATCGGGACACTGAAGCTTTCTTT
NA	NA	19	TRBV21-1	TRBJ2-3	CASSKLIAGGNTSTDTQYF	TGTGCCAGCAGCAAATTAATAGCGGGGGGCAATACTAGCACAGATACGCAGTATTTT
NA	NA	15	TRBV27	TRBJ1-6	CASSPRQAYNSPLHF	TGTGCCAGCAGTCCGAGACAAGCCTATAATTCACCCCTCCACTTT
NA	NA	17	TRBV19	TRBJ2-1	CASSIPSRRGSSNEQFF	TGTGCCAGTAGTATCCCAAGCAGGAGGGGTTCAAGCAATGAGCAGTTCTTC
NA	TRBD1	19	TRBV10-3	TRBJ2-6	CAISGEPGQGAFGANVLTF	TGTGCCATCAGTGGGGAACCGGGACAGGGGGCTTTTGGGGCCAACGTCCTGACTTTC
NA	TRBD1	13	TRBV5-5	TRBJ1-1	CASSPGQATEAFF	TGTGCCAGCAGCCCGGGACAGGCCACTGAAGCTTTCTTT